These T cell receptor beta chains were read from a single sample in a study. One entry per CDR3 protein results from TCRdb running MiXCR on the 5' RACE reads. Here the sample spans approximately 40,000 distinct CDR3 sequences, 15% to 20% being singletons. Material for sequencing was naive CD4+ T cells sorted from a lymph node. The receptors here all came from a female donor with breast cancer. The CDR3 runs from the conserved cysteine through the conserved F or W. The D gene is left open where the match is weak. Not all rows give a size; the values are once, few, many and, for expanded clones, a class.

few | TRBD1 | TRBJ2-7 | TRBV14 | CASSRPGQRYEQYF | TGTGCCAGCAGCCGTCCGGGACAGCGCTACGAGCAGTACTTC
NA | TRBD1 | TRBJ1-5 | TRBV3-1 | CASSPGTGSQPQHF | TGTGCCAGCAGCCCCGGGACAGGGTCTCAGCCCCAGCATTTT
many | TRBD1 | TRBJ1-1 | TRBV5-1 | CASSLGTGGTEAFF | TGCGCCAGCAGCTTGGGGACAGGGGGAACTGAAGCTTTCTTT
NA | NA | TRBJ1-3 | TRBV27 | CASRTLTGFGDTIYF | TGTGCCAGCAGGACTCTAACAGGGTTTGGAGACACCATATATTTT
many | NA | TRBJ1-6 | TRBV7-2 | CASSSPGKWTLHF | TGTGCCAGCAGCTCCCCAGGGAAATGGACCCTCCACTTT
few | TRBD2 | TRBJ2-5 | TRBV20-1 | CSARVGSGGETQYF | TGCAGTGCTAGAGTCGGTAGCGGGGGCGAGACCCAGTACTTC
few | TRBD2 | TRBJ2-2 | TRBV10-3 | CAAGLAGAESGGELFF | TGTGCCGCTGGACTAGCGGGCGCCGAAAGCGGAGGGGAGCTGTTTTTT
few | NA | TRBJ1-2 | TRBV5-1 | CASNPGVSDYGYTF | TGCGCCAGCAACCCGGGGGTGTCAGACTATGGCTACACCTTC
NA | NA | TRBJ1-1 | TRBV9 | CASSPRSGKVGEAFF | TGTGCCAGCAGCCCCCGATCAGGGAAGGTGGGTGAAGCTTTCTTT
many | NA | TRBJ2-5 | TRBV5-1 | CASSQDQETQYF | TGCGCCAGCAGCCAAGACCAAGAGACCCAGTACTTC
NA | NA | TRBJ1-5 | TRBV12-3/TRBV12-4 | CASSPRQGNQPQHF | TGTGCCAGCAGCCCAAGACAGGGCAATCAGCCCCAGCATTTT
few | TRBD1 | TRBJ2-7 | TRBV4-1 | CASSTGQGPYEQYF | TGCGCCAGCAGCACCGGACAGGGGCCCTACGAGCAGTACTTC
NA | NA | TRBJ1-5 | TRBV30 | CAWNRGSNQPQHF | TGTGCCTGGAATAGGGGTTCCAATCAGCCCCAGCATTTT
NA | TRBD1 | TRBJ1-5 | TRBV6-5 | CASSLDRGSQPQHF | TGTGCCAGCAGCCTTGACAGGGGTAGTCAGCCCCAGCATTTT
many | NA | TRBJ2-1 | TRBV5-5 | CASSLRGDSYNEQFF | TGTGCCAGCAGCTTGAGGGGGGACTCCTACAATGAGCAGTTCTTC
NA | TRBD1 | TRBJ2-7 | TRBV25-1 | CSSSEPGTVLSEQYF | TGTTCCAGCAGCGAACCCGGGACAGTCCTATCCGAGCAGTACTTC
few | NA | TRBJ1-1 | TRBV24-1 | CATSDWAGRAFF | TGTGCCACCAGTGATTGGGCGGGGAGAGCTTTCTTT
NA | NA | TRBJ2-3 | TRBV20-1 | CSASLLVTDTQYF | TGCAGTGCTAGTCTACTGGTTACAGATACGCAGTATTTT
few | NA | TRBJ2-5 | TRBV5-1 | CASEDEVGETQYF | TGCGCCAGCGAGGACGAAGTCGGGGAGACCCAGTACTTC
few | TRBD2 | TRBJ2-2 | TRBV20-1 | CSAPPQSGSNTGELFF | TGCAGTGCCCCCCCCCAGAGCGGGAGCAACACCGGGGAGCTGTTTTTT
few | TRBD1 | TRBJ1-1 | TRBV5-6 | CASSPGAAGGNTEAFF | TGTGCCAGCAGCCCCGGAGCGGCAGGGGGGAACACTGAAGCTTTCTTT
NA | NA | TRBJ2-7 | TRBV29-1 | CSVAPSFYEQYF | TGCAGCGTTGCGCCTAGCTTCTACGAGCAGTACTTC
many | NA | TRBJ2-3 | TRBV24-1 | CATSGTDSTDTQYF | TGTGCCACCAGTGGGACAGATAGCACAGATACGCAGTATTTT
NA | TRBD2 | TRBJ2-7 | TRBV7-2 | CASTLTSGDAYEQYF | TGTGCCAGCACCCTGACTAGCGGTGATGCCTACGAGCAGTACTTC
few | NA | TRBJ2-7 | TRBV28 | CASTLGGARNEQYF | TGTGCCAGCACTCTAGGGGGGGCACGTAACGAGCAGTACTTC
many | NA | TRBJ2-7 | TRBV9 | CASSVGPGPTYEQYF | TGTGCCAGCAGCGTAGGGCCAGGGCCGACCTACGAGCAGTACTTC
NA | TRBD1 | TRBJ1-5 | TRBV12-3/TRBV12-4 | CASSSAGTGTQPQHF | TGTGCCAGCAGTTCGGCTGGGACAGGGACTCAGCCCCAGCATTTT
NA | NA | TRBJ1-1 | TRBV6-5 | CASSYSKRPGGWSETEAFF | TGTGCCAGCAGTTACTCGAAGAGGCCAGGTGGATGGAGTGAGACTGAAGCTTTCTTT
few | NA | TRBJ2-1 | TRBV5-1 | CASSLEGLNEQFF | TGCGCCAGCAGCTTGGAAGGTTTAAATGAGCAGTTCTTC
NA | NA | TRBJ2-1 | TRBV11-1 | CASSVAPGSSSYNEQFF | TGTGCCAGCAGCGTAGCCCCCGGTTCAAGCTCCTACAATGAGCAGTTCTTC
NA | NA | TRBJ2-2 | TRBV7-9 | CASSLGRLNTGELFF | TGTGCCAGCAGCTTAGGCCGGCTAAACACCGGGGAGCTGTTTTTT
few | NA | TRBJ1-2 | TRBV12-3/TRBV12-4 | CASSLAGYGYTF | TGTGCCAGCAGTTTAGCAGGGTATGGCTACACCTTC